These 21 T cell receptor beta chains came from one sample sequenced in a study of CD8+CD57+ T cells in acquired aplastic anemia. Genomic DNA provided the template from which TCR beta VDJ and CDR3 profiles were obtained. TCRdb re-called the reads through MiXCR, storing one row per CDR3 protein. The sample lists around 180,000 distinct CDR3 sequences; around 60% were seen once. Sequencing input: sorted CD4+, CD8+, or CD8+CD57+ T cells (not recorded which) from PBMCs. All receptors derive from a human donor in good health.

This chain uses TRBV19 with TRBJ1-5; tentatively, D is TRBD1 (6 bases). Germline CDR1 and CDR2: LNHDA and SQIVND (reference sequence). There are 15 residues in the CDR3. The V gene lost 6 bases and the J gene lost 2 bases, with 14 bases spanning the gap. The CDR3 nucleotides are TGTGCCAGTAGACCCCGAGAGGGGGGCAATCAGCCCCAGCATTTT. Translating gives CASRPREGGNQPQHF.

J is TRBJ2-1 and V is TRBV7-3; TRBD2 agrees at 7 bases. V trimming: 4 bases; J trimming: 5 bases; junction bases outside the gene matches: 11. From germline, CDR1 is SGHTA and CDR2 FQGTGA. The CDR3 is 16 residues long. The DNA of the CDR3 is TGTGCCAGCAGCTCGAACCCCGGGACTATCAACAATGAGCAGTTCTTC. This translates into CASSSNPGTINNEQFF.

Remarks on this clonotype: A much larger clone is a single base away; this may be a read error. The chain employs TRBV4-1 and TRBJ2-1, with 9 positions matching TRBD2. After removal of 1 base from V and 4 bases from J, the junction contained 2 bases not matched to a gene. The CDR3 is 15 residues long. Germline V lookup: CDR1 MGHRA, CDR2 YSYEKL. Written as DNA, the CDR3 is TGCGCCAGCAGCCAAGGGACTAGCGTGTACAATGAGCAGTTCTTC. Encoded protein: CASSQGTSVYNEQFF.

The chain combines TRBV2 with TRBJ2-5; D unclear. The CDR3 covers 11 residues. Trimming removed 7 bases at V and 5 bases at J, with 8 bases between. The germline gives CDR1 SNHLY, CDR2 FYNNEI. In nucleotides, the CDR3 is TGTGCCAGCACCATGTACGAGACCCAGTACTTC. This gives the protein CASTMYETQYF.

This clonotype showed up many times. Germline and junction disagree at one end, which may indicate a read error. This chain's CDR3 is CASSPGLAGGPSGANVLTF. CDR3 in DNA: TGTGCTAGCAGCCCCGGACTAGCGGGAGGTCCATCTGGGGCCAACGTCCTGACTTTC. The chain recombines TRBV7-7 with TRBJ2-6; TRBD2 matches 14 bases. CDR3 length: 19 residues. Germline V gene sequence: CDR1 SSHAT, CDR2 FNYEAQ (reference sequence).

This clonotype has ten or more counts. CDR3 amino acids: CASSLGTQPQHF. The CDR3, as DNA: TGTGCCAGCAGCTTAGGAACTCAGCCCCAGCATTTT. V is TRBV7-9 and J is TRBJ1-5; D is unresolved. V gave up 1 base and J gave up 6 bases, with 4 bases separating them. This CDR3 is 12 amino acids long. CDR1 and CDR2 (germline): SEHNR, FQNEAQ (reference sequence). Full variable domain (remainder filled in from reference TRBV7-9 and TRBJ1-5): DTGVSQNPRHKITKRGQNVTFRCDPISEHNRLYWYRQTLGQGPEFLTYFQNEAQLEKSRLLSDRFSAERPKGSFSTLEIQRTEQGDSAMYLCASSLGTQPQHFGDGTRLSIL.

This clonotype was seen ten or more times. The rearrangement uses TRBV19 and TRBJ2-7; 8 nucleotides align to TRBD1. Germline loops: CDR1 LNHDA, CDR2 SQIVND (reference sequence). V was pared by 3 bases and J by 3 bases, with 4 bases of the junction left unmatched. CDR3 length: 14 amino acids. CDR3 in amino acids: CASSIQTGGYEQYF. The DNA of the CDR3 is TGTGCCAGTAGTATTCAAACAGGGGGCTACGAGCAGTACTTC. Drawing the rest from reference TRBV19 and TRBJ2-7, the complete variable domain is DGGITQSPKYLFRKEGQNVTLSCEQNLNHDAMYWYRQDPGQGLRLIYYSQIVNDFQKGDIAEGYSVSREKKESFPLTVTSAQKNPTAFYLCASSIQTGGYEQYFGPGTRLTVT.

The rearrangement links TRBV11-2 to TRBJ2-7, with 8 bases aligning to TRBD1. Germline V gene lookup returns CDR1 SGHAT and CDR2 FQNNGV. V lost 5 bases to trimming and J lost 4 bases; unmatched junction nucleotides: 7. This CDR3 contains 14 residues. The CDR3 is CASSQGTGGYEQYF. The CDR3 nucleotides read TGTGCCAGCAGCCAGGGTACAGGGGGGTACGAGCAGTACTTC.

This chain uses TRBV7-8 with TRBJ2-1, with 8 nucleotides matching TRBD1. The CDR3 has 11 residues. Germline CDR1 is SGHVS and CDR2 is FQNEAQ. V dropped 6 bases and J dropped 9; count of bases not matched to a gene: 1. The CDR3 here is CASRTGAEQFF. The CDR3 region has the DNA TGTGCCAGCAGGACAGGGGCTGAGCAGTTCTTC.

The CDR3 nucleotides are TGTGCCAGCAGCATCATCACTCAATACCGGGACAGCCCCTACAATGAGCAGTTCTTC. Translating it yields CASSIITQYRDSPYNEQFF. This rearrangement joins TRBV27 to TRBJ2-1; TRBD1 aligns across 7 bases. The CDR3 contains 19 residues. Unmatched junction bases numbered 19, after V lost 6 bases and J lost 2 bases. Germline CDR1 reads MNHEY; CDR2 reads SMNVEV (reference sequence).

The CDR3 spells CSVETGRQYEQYF. The CDR3 nucleotides are TGCAGCGTCGAGACAGGGCGCCAATACGAGCAGTACTTC. The chain combines TRBV29-1 with TRBJ2-7, with TRBD1 matching 7 bases. CDR3 length: 13 residues. Per germline, CDR1 SQVTM and CDR2 ANQGSEA. The V gene end was trimmed by 6 bases and the J gene end by 4 bases; junction bases not matched to a gene: 9.

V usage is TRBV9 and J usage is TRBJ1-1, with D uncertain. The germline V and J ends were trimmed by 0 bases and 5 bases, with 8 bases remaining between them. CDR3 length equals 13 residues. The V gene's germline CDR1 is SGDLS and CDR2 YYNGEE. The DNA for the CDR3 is TGTGCCAGCAGCGTAGAGATGCGGACTGAAGCTTTCTTT. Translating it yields CASSVEMRTEAFF.

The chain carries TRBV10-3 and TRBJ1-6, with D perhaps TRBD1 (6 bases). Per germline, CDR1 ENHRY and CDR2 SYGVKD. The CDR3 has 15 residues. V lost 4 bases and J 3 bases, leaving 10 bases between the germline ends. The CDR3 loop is CAISGGQVYNSPLHF. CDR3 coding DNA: TGTGCCATCAGTGGGGGGCAGGTCTATAATTCACCCCTCCACTTT.

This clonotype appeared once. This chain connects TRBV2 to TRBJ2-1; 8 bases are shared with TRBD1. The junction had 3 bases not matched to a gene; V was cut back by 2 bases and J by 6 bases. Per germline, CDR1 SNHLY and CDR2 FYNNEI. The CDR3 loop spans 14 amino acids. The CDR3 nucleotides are TGTGCCAGCAGTGAATACAGGGGGACCAATGAGCAGTTCTTC. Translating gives CASSEYRGTNEQFF.

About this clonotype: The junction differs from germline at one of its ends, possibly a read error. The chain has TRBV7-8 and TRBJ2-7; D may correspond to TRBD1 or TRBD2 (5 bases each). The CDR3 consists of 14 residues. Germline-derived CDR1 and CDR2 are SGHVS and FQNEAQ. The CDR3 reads CATSRDGTSYEQYF. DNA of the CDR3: TGTGCCACCAGCCGGGACGGGACCTCCTACGAGCAGTACTTC.

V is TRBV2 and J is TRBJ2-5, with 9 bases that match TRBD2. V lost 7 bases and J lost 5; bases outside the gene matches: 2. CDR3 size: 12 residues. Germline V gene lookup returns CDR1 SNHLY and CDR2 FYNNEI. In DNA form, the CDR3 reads TGTGCCAGCATGGGGACTAGCGAGACCCAGTACTTC. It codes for CASMGTSETQYF.

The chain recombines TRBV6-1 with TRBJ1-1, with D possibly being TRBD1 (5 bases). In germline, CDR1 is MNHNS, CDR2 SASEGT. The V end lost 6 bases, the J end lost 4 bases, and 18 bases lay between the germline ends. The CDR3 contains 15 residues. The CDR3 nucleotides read TGTGCCAGCAGCCTCGAGGGACTCGGGAGCACTGAAGCTTTCTTT. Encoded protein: CASSLEGLGSTEAFF.

CDR3 DNA: TGTGCCAGCAGTTATCCGGGACAGGGCTCCTACAATGAGCAGTTCTTC. This translates into CASSYPGQGSYNEQFF. This chain connects TRBV11-1 to TRBJ2-1; TRBD1 matches at 9 bases. The CDR3 length is 16 residues. CDR1 and CDR2 (germline): SGHAT, FQDESV (reference sequence). The V segment lost 6 bases and the J segment 0 bases; nucleotides outside the gene matches: 6.

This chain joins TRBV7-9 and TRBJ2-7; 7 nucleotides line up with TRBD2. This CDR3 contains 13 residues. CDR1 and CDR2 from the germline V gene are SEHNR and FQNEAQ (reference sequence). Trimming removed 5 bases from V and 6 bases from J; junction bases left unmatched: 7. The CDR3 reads CASSPNIAGEQYF. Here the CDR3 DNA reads TGTGCCAGCAGCCCAAACATAGCGGGCGAGCAGTACTTC.

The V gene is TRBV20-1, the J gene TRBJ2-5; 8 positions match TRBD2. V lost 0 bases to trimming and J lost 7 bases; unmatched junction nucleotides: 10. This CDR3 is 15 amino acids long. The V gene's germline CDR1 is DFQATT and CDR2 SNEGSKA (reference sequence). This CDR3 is CSARDPRAGEGTQYF. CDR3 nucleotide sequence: TGCAGTGCTAGAGATCCGAGAGCGGGAGAAGGGACCCAGTACTTC.

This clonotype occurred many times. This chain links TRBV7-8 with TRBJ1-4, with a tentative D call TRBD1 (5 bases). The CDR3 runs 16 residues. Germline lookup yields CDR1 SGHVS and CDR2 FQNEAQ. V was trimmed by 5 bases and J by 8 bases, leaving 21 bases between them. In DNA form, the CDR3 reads TGTGCCAGCAGCCAAAGCCCCCAGGGAGGAGGAGAAAAACTGTTTTTT. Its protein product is CASSQSPQGGGEKLFF.